The clone carrying this T cell receptor (beta chain) was seen just once. Authors' analysis steps: Estimated nucleated cell counts came from reference gene primer amplification. TCRdb keeps only in-frame clones here, not all; method: immunoSEQ multiplex PCR. From that table come the V and J calls and clone size; the DNA was used to work out D and trimming. Among about 400,000 clones listed, 88% were seen once. This sample was included in a study of blood T cell repertoires in COVID-19. Study as a whole: Donors in the United States, Italy and Spain gave samples during acute or convalescent COVID-19.

Everyone who took part was roughly 18 to 89 years old, and they came from about 25 US areas. Self-reported history from a screening survey and questionnaire set each donor's cohort. This CDR3 is built from 15 residues. V was trimmed by 2 bases and J by 0 bases, leaving 11 bases between them. CDR1 is SGHRS, CDR2 YFSETQ, per germline. This clonotype was obtained from a woman aged 25-40 years with acute COVID-19. Specimen: PBMCs or T cells enriched from blood (not recorded which). The gene calls are TRBV5-1 and TRBJ1-2; D might be TRBD1 (6 bases). CDR3 DNA: TGCGCCAGCAGCTTCACAGGGCAGACTAACTATGGCTACACCTTC. Translation gives CASSFTGQTNYGYTF.